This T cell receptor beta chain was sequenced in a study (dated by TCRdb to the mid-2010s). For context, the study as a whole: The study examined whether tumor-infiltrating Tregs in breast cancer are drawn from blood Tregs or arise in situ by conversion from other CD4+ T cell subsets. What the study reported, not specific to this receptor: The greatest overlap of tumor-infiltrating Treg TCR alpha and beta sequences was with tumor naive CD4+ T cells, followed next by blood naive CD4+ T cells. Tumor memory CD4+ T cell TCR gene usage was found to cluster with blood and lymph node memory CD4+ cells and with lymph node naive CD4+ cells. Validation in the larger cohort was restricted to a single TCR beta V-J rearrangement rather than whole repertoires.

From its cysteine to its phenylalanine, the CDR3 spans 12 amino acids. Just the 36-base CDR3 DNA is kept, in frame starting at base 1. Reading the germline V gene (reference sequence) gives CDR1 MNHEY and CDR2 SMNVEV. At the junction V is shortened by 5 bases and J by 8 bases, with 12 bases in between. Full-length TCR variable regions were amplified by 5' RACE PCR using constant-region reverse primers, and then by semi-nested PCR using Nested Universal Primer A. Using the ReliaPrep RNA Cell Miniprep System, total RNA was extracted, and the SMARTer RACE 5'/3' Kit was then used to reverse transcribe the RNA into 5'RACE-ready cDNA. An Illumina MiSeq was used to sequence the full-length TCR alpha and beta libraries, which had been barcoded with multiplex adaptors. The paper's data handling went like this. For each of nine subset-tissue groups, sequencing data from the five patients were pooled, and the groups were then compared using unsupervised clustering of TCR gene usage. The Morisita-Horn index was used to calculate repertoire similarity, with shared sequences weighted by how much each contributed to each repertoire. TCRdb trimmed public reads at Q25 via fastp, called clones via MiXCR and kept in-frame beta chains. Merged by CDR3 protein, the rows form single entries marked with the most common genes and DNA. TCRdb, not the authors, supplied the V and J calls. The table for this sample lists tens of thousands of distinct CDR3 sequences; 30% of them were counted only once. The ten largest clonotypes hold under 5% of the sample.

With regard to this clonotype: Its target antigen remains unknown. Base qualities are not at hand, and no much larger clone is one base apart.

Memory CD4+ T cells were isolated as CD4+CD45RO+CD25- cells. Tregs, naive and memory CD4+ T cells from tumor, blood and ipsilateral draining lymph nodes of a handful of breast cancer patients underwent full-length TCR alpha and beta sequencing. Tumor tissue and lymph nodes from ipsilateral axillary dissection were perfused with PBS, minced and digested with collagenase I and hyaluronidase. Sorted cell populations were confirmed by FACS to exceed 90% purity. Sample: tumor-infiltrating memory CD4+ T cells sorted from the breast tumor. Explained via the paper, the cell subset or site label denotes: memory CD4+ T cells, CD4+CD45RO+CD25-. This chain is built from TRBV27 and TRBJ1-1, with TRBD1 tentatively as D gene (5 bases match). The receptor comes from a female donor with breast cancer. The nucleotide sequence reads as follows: TGTGCCAGCAGTCGCACAGGCGGCGAAGCTTTCTTT. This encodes CASSRTGGEAFF.